Listed below are T cell receptor beta chains from one sample, sequenced in a study of T cells after posttransplantation cyclophosphamide. The data were produced by immunoSEQ multiplex PCR, yet TCRdb's version contains in-frame clones alone and is incomplete. The repertoire consists of thousands of clones, with 1.5% to 2% occurring once and the leading ten covering approximately 28%. Sequenced material: PBMCs, taken roughly 250 days after a stem cell transplant with posttransplant cyclophosphamide. All receptors derive from a male patient aged 30 to 40 who received an allogeneic stem cell transplant from a related donor, was CMV-positive, and had no GVHD. Some of the T cells may derive from the graft donor. Each CDR3 is given with its conserved first and last residue. The order of the fields is CDR3 length, D gene, V gene, J gene, CDR3 protein. The D gene is left open where the match is weak.

CDR3 length: 13
D gene: -
V gene: TRBV9
J gene: TRBJ2-1
CDR3 protein: CASSVGGVDEQFF

CDR3 length: 23
D gene: TRBD1
V gene: TRBV2
J gene: TRBJ1-1
CDR3 protein: CASSEFLARTDRAHVVAQIGAFF

CDR3 length: 18
D gene: TRBD2
V gene: TRBV19
J gene: TRBJ2-1
CDR3 protein: CASSIVRLAGSSYNEQFF

CDR3 length: 15
D gene: -
V gene: TRBV9
J gene: TRBJ2-3
CDR3 protein: CASTRDLPSTDTQYF

CDR3 length: 13
D gene: -
V gene: TRBV14
J gene: TRBJ1-2
CDR3 protein: CASSPDRNYGYTF

CDR3 length: 14
D gene: TRBD1
V gene: TRBV5-4
J gene: TRBJ1-2
CDR3 protein: CASSLRDRAYGYTF

CDR3 length: 17
D gene: TRBD1
V gene: TRBV7-2
J gene: TRBJ1-5
CDR3 protein: CASSQQGTRTIDQPQHF

CDR3 length: 13
D gene: -
V gene: TRBV5-4
J gene: TRBJ2-7
CDR3 protein: CASSLLVSGEQYF

CDR3 length: 12
D gene: TRBD1
V gene: TRBV13
J gene: TRBJ1-1
CDR3 protein: CASSLNQGEAFF

CDR3 length: 14
D gene: -
V gene: TRBV18
J gene: TRBJ2-7
CDR3 protein: CASSPGLNSYEQYF

CDR3 length: 15
D gene: TRBD2
V gene: TRBV6-5
J gene: TRBJ2-1
CDR3 protein: CASSPGGLGDNEQFF

CDR3 length: 11
D gene: -
V gene: TRBV20-1
J gene: TRBJ1-1
CDR3 protein: CSARVNTEAFF

CDR3 length: 16
D gene: TRBD2
V gene: TRBV5-6
J gene: TRBJ2-7
CDR3 protein: CASSLALGLAGYEQYF

CDR3 length: 17
D gene: TRBD2
V gene: TRBV11-2
J gene: TRBJ2-5
CDR3 protein: CASSSGLAGAWFRTQYF

CDR3 length: 13
D gene: -
V gene: TRBV7-2
J gene: TRBJ2-5
CDR3 protein: CASSLAPRETQYF

CDR3 length: 13
D gene: -
V gene: TRBV7-2
J gene: TRBJ2-7
CDR3 protein: CASSLGLAYEQYF

CDR3 length: 16
D gene: TRBD2
V gene: TRBV5-1
J gene: TRBJ2-1
CDR3 protein: CASSLPGLAGGAEQFF

CDR3 length: 14
D gene: -
V gene: TRBV2
J gene: TRBJ2-1
CDR3 protein: CASSAGRQGDEQFF

CDR3 length: 18
D gene: TRBD2
V gene: TRBV4-3
J gene: TRBJ2-4
CDR3 protein: CASSQGTTSGSSSSIQYF

CDR3 length: 14
D gene: TRBD2
V gene: TRBV7-3
J gene: TRBJ2-3
CDR3 protein: CASSQRGGADTQYF

CDR3 length: 16
D gene: TRBD2
V gene: TRBV6-5
J gene: TRBJ2-3
CDR3 protein: CASSFSGGAGTDTQYF

CDR3 length: 16
D gene: TRBD2
V gene: TRBV6-4
J gene: TRBJ2-1
CDR3 protein: CASSRLAGYSYNEQFF

CDR3 length: 15
D gene: TRBD1
V gene: TRBV27
J gene: TRBJ1-2
CDR3 protein: CASSFSKTGGNGYTF

CDR3 length: 15
D gene: TRBD2
V gene: TRBV5-1
J gene: TRBJ2-7
CDR3 protein: CASSRTSGASYEQYF

CDR3 length: 14
D gene: TRBD1
V gene: TRBV7-8
J gene: TRBJ1-6
CDR3 protein: CASSMDRSNSPLHF

CDR3 length: 17
D gene: TRBD1
V gene: TRBV27
J gene: TRBJ1-6
CDR3 protein: CASSLGQGSSYNSPLHF

CDR3 length: 15
D gene: -
V gene: TRBV10-3
J gene: TRBJ2-7
CDR3 protein: CAIWAGLGLEYEQYF

CDR3 length: 15
D gene: TRBD1
V gene: TRBV6-5
J gene: TRBJ1-4
CDR3 protein: CASSYYRGEKEKLFF

CDR3 length: 15
D gene: TRBD1
V gene: TRBV11-2
J gene: TRBJ2-3
CDR3 protein: CASSSGQPRWDTQYF

CDR3 length: 16
D gene: -
V gene: TRBV5-1
J gene: TRBJ2-2
CDR3 protein: CASSLGLGANTGELFF

CDR3 length: 17
D gene: TRBD1
V gene: TRBV11-2
J gene: TRBJ2-7
CDR3 protein: CASSLLFTEKGAYEQYF

CDR3 length: 16
D gene: -
V gene: TRBV27
J gene: TRBJ2-5
CDR3 protein: CASSFSGRAMLGAQYF

CDR3 length: 12
D gene: TRBD1
V gene: TRBV29-1
J gene: TRBJ2-7
CDR3 protein: CSGVTQGYEQYF